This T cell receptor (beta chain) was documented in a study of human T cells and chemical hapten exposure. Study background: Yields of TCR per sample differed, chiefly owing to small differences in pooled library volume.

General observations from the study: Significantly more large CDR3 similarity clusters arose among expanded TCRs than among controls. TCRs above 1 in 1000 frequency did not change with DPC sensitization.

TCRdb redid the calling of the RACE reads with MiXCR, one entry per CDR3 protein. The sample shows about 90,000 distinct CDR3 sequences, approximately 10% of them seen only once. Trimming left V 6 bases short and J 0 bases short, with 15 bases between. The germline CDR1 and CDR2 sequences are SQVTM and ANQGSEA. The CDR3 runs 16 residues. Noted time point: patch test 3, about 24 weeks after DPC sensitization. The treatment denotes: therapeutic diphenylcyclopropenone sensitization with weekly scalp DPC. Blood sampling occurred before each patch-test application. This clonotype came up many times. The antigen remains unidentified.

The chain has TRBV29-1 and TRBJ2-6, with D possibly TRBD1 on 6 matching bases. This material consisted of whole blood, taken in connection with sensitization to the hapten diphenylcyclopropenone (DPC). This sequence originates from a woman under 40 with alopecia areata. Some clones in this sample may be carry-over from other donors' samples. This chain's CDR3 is CSVMTGQDSGANVLTF. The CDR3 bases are TGCAGCGTGATGACAGGCCAAGACTCTGGGGCCAACGTCCTGACTTTC.